Listed below are T cell receptor beta chains from one sample, sequenced in a study of blood T cell repertoires in COVID-19. The protocol was immunoSEQ multiplex PCR, while the TCRdb copy is restricted to in-frame clones and leaves out a portion. The profile shows some 250,000 clones, 80% to 90% of them singletons. The material sequenced was PBMCs or T cells enriched from blood (not recorded which). These receptors originate from a woman aged 50 to 60 who had recovered from COVID-19. Each CDR3 is given with its conserved first and last residue. A D gene is named only where the DNA matches it firmly. Clone size, where shown, is once, few, many, or a class for clones that have expanded.

clone size: -; V gene: TRBV28; D gene: TRBD2; J gene: TRBJ2-1; CDR3 protein: CASSSTSGNGYNEQFF; CDR3 DNA: TGTGCCAGCAGCTCCACTAGCGGGAATGGGTACAATGAGCAGTTCTTC
clone size: -; V gene: TRBV2; D gene: TRBD1; J gene: TRBJ1-2; CDR3 protein: CATGTGYGYTF; CDR3 DNA: TGTGCCACTGGGACAGGGTATGGCTACACCTTC
clone size: -; V gene: TRBV28; D gene: -; J gene: TRBJ1-5; CDR3 protein: CASSTTGRVGPQHF; CDR3 DNA: TGTGCCAGCAGTACGACAGGTCGGGTCGGACCCCAGCATTTT
clone size: -; V gene: TRBV10-3; D gene: -; J gene: TRBJ2-1; CDR3 protein: CAISDRDYRSEQFF; CDR3 DNA: TGTGCCATCAGTGACCGAGACTACCGGAGTGAGCAGTTCTTC
clone size: -; V gene: TRBV9; D gene: TRBD1; J gene: TRBJ2-1; CDR3 protein: CASSAPRGGAEYEQFF; CDR3 DNA: TGTGCCAGCAGCGCGCCTCGAGGGGGCGCAGAATATGAGCAGTTCTTC
clone size: once; V gene: TRBV30; D gene: -; J gene: TRBJ2-7; CDR3 protein: CAWRNRVASYEQYF; CDR3 DNA: TGTGCCTGGAGAAACAGGGTTGCCTCCTACGAGCAGTACTTC
clone size: -; V gene: TRBV4-2; D gene: -; J gene: TRBJ1-2; CDR3 protein: CASSQDAGYTNYGYTF; CDR3 DNA: TGTGCCAGCAGCCAAGATGCGGGGTACACGAACTATGGCTACACCTTC
clone size: -; V gene: TRBV29-1; D gene: TRBD2; J gene: TRBJ2-1; CDR3 protein: CSVRGGSGRGLSYNEQFF; CDR3 DNA: TGCAGCGTTCGAGGGGGTAGCGGGAGAGGCCTTTCCTACAATGAGCAGTTCTTC
clone size: -; V gene: TRBV5-1; D gene: -; J gene: TRBJ2-1; CDR3 protein: CASSLGVLEQFF; CDR3 DNA: TGCGCCAGCAGCTTGGGAGTACTTGAGCAGTTCTTC
clone size: few; V gene: TRBV3-1/TRBV3-2; D gene: TRBD2; J gene: TRBJ2-1; CDR3 protein: CASSHLGLAGGSYNEQFF; CDR3 DNA: TGTGCCAGCAGCCACCTGGGACTAGCGGGAGGGTCCTACAATGAGCAGTTCTTC
clone size: -; V gene: TRBV5-6; D gene: -; J gene: TRBJ2-5; CDR3 protein: CASSFPFGERVLQGETQYF; CDR3 DNA: TGTGCCAGCAGCTTTCCTTTTGGTGAGAGGGTACTTCAGGGGGAGACCCAGTACTTC
clone size: -; V gene: TRBV19; D gene: TRBD1; J gene: TRBJ1-2; CDR3 protein: CASSIAQDRGYGYTF; CDR3 DNA: TGTGCCAGTAGTATAGCCCAGGACAGGGGTTATGGCTACACCTTC
clone size: few; V gene: TRBV19; D gene: -; J gene: TRBJ2-3; CDR3 protein: CASSRARSTDTQYF; CDR3 DNA: TGTGCCAGTAGTAGGGCCAGGAGCACAGATACGCAGTATTTT
clone size: -; V gene: TRBV5-4; D gene: TRBD1; J gene: TRBJ2-3; CDR3 protein: CASSLRQGSPDTQYF; CDR3 DNA: TGTGCCAGCAGCCTTCGACAGGGTAGCCCAGATACGCAGTATTTT
clone size: -; V gene: TRBV28; D gene: -; J gene: TRBJ1-2; CDR3 protein: CASSLWSGNVIGYTF; CDR3 DNA: TGTGCCAGCAGTTTATGGTCGGGGAATGTTATAGGCTACACCTTC
clone size: -; V gene: TRBV4-1; D gene: TRBD2; J gene: TRBJ2-1; CDR3 protein: CASSPAGTRRNEQFF; CDR3 DNA: TGCGCCAGCAGCCCAGCCGGGACTAGGAGGAATGAGCAGTTCTTC